Below, 15 T cell receptor beta chains from the same sample are listed, as sequenced in a study of blood T cell repertoires in COVID-19. Data came from immunoSEQ multiplex PCR; TCRdb stores just in-frame clones and leaves some out. The sample has around 190,000 clones; 84% are singletons. The specimen sequenced was PBMCs or T cells enriched from blood (not recorded which). All receptors derive from a woman in her twenties or thirties who had been exposed to COVID-19.

V gene TRBV30 combines with J gene TRBJ1-2, with unresolved D. CDR3 length equals 14 residues. Germline assignment: CDR1 GTSNPN and CDR2 SVGIG (reference sequence). V was cut by 6 bases and J by 0 bases, with 14 bases left in between. CDR3 sequence reads: CACGLDLSNYGYTF. The CDR3 coding sequence is TGTGCCTGCGGGTTGGATCTCTCTAACTATGGCTACACCTTC.

The V gene is TRBV4-3, the J gene TRBJ1-1, with D hard to call. The CDR3 runs to 12 residues. The V and J ends lost 3 bases and 5 bases respectively, with 7 bases between them. The germline CDR1 and CDR2 sequences are LGHNA and YSLEER. CDR3 coding DNA: TGCGCCAGCAGCCACCAGAATACTGAAGCTTTCTTT. Its translation: CASSHQNTEAFF.

This clone showed up just a few times. The V and J genes are TRBV11-2 and TRBJ1-1; D unclear. Germline V gene sequence: CDR1 SGHAT, CDR2 FQNNGV. The CDR3 has 13 amino acids. Trimming removed 5 bases from V and 0 bases from J, with 7 bases in between. The CDR3 region is CASSPELNTEAFF. The CDR3 DNA sequence: TGTGCCAGCAGCCCGGAGTTGAACACTGAAGCTTTCTTT.

V usage is TRBV5-1 and J usage is TRBJ2-6; tentative D call: TRBD2 (6 bases). V was cut by 2 bases and J by 2 bases, with 11 bases left in between. Germline lookup yields CDR1 SGHRS and CDR2 YFSETQ. The CDR3 runs to 16 residues. The CDR3 region has the DNA TGCGCCAGCAGCTTTGGCGGGGTCCCTGGGGCCAACGTCCTGACTTTC. Translating it yields CASSFGGVPGANVLTF.

This chain uses TRBV28 with TRBJ1-5, with no clear D. The germline V gene encodes CDR1 MDHEN and CDR2 SYDVKM. The CDR3 totals 16 residues. Trimming left V 1 base short and J 5 bases short, with 15 bases between. The CDR3 here is CASSLLGVTADQPQHF. The CDR3 nucleotides read TGTGCCAGCAGTTTATTAGGCGTTACGGCGGATCAGCCCCAGCATTTT. Together with reference TRBV28 and TRBJ1-5, the CDR3 gives the full variable domain: DVKVTQSSRYLVKRTGEKVFLECVQDMDHENMFWYRQDPGLGLRLIYFSYDVKMKEKGDIPEGYSVSREKKERFSLILESASTNQTSMYLCASSLLGVTADQPQHFGDGTRLSIL.

The chain recombines TRBV19 with TRBJ1-5; D call uncertain. Looked up from germline, CDR1 is LNHDA and CDR2 is SQIVND (reference sequence). The CDR3 is 16 amino acids. V was pared by 10 bases and J by 4 bases, with 23 bases between. The CDR3 loop reads CATQDFPSRLNQPQHF. The CDR3 region has the DNA TGTGCCACCCAGGATTTCCCATCTCGGTTAAATCAGCCCCAGCATTTT.

This chain uses TRBV2 with TRBJ1-5, with unresolved D. CDR1 SNHLY and CDR2 FYNNEI come from the germline V gene. The CDR3 has 15 amino acids. Trimming cost V 0 bases and J 4 bases, with 10 bases left between them. The DNA for the CDR3 is TGTGCCAGCAGTGAAGCTGGGCCAACTAATCAGCCCCAGCATTTT. This codes for CASSEAGPTNQPQHF.

V and J are TRBV29-1 and TRBJ1-1; 9 bases line up with TRBD1. Germline CDR1 SQVTM, CDR2 ANQGSEA. The CDR3 loop spans 13 amino acids. The V segment lost 7 bases and the J segment 5 bases; nucleotides outside the gene matches: 8. The CDR3 sequence: CSEIGTGKTEAFF. For the CDR3, the DNA is TGCAGCGAGATCGGGACAGGGAAGACTGAAGCTTTCTTT. Using reference TRBV29-1 and TRBJ1-1 for the parts outside the CDR3, the full variable domain is SAVISQKPSRDICQRGTSLTIQCQVDSQVTMMFWYRQQPGQSLTLIATANQGSEATYESGFVIDKFPISRPNLTFSTLTVSNMSPEDSSIYLCSEIGTGKTEAFFGQGTRLTVV.

V gene TRBV3-1 (or the pseudogene TRBV3-2) combines with J gene TRBJ2-7; 12 bases are a match to TRBD2. CDR1 and CDR2 from the germline V gene are LGHDT and YNNKEL (reference sequence). The ends lost 0 bases at V and 0 bases at J; junction bases unmatched: 3. The CDR3 consists of 17 residues. The CDR3 loop reads CASSQDRLAGASYEQYF. The DNA of the CDR3 is TGTGCCAGCAGCCAAGATCGACTAGCGGGGGCCTCCTACGAGCAGTACTTC.

The rearrangement links TRBV7-9 to TRBJ1-4; 10 bases match TRBD1. The V gene's germline CDR1 is SEHNR and CDR2 FQNEAQ (reference sequence). The V and J ends lost 5 bases and 4 bases, in that order; junction bases with no gene match: 4. This CDR3 contains 15 residues. The CDR3: CASSVWTGGNEKLFF. The CDR3 nucleotides read TGTGCCAGCAGCGTATGGACAGGGGGTAATGAAAAACTGTTTTTT.

V gene TRBV7-2 combines with J gene TRBJ1-1, with D uncertain. The CDR3 extends over 13 amino acids. CDR1 and CDR2 from the germline V gene are SGHTA and FQGNSA. V was pared by 1 base and J by 1 base, with 4 bases between. This CDR3 is CASSLVRNTEAFF. The DNA for the CDR3 is TGTGCCAGCAGCTTAGTTCGGAACACTGAAGCTTTCTTT. The whole variable domain, filled in from reference TRBV7-2 and TRBJ1-1, reads GAGVSQSPSNKVTEKGKDVELRCDPISGHTALYWYRQSLGQGLEFLIYFQGNSAPDKSGLPSDRFSAERTGGSVSTLTIQRTQQEDSAVYLCASSLVRNTEAFFGQGTRLTVV.

The CDR3 DNA sequence: TGTGCCAGCAGCTTCGGGGGAGGAAGTGAGCAGTTCTTC. This encodes CASSFGGGSEQFF. The V and J genes are TRBV11-3 and TRBJ2-1; a possible D gene is TRBD2 (6 bases). The CDR3 covers 13 residues. The V gene lost 3 bases and the J gene lost 9 bases, with 12 bases spanning the gap. Germline CDR1 reads SGHNT; CDR2 reads YENEEA.

This clone appeared a single time. This chain links TRBV6-2 or TRBV6-3 with TRBJ2-1; 7 nucleotides align to TRBD1. Germline trimming cut 2 bases from V and 6 bases from J; bases unmatched to any gene: 13. CDR3 length equals 17 residues. Looked up from germline, CDR1 is MNHEY and CDR2 is SVGEGT. CDR3 nucleotide sequence: TGTGCCAGCAGTTACCGTCAATTTGCGACAGGGAGCAATGAGCAGTTCTTC. The encoded protein is CASSYRQFATGSNEQFF.

V gene TRBV29-1 combines with J gene TRBJ2-3; TRBD2 matches 11 bases. The germline V gene has CDR1 SQVTM and CDR2 ANQGSEA. The CDR3 extends over 15 amino acids. V lost 8 bases to trimming and J lost 8 bases; unmatched junction nucleotides: 15. CDR3 loop: CSSTLSGGVGVTQYF. CDR3 DNA sequence: TGCAGCTCGACGCTTAGCGGGGGGGTTGGCGTTACGCAGTATTTT.

The V and J genes are TRBV6-5 and TRBJ1-4; possibly TRBD1 for D (5 bases). Germline V CDR1 and CDR2: MNHEY, SVGAGI. This CDR3 contains 15 residues. Trimming removed 0 bases at V and 5 bases at J, with 10 bases between. CDR3 bases: TGTGCCAGCAGTTACTCGCGGGGCCCGAATGAAAAACTGTTTTTT. It encodes CASSYSRGPNEKLFF.